The 10 T cell receptor beta chains given below trace back to one sample, sequenced in a study of radiation and T cells in renal cell carcinoma. Sequencing used immunoSEQ multiplex PCR; TCRdb keeps in-frame clones, though not all of them. The data hold some 120,000 clones, with approximately 78% observed a single time. The sample's time point: baseline pretreatment blood. As for treatment: 15 Gy SBRT to primary tumor, nephrectomy 4 weeks later. The source material was blood, sampled from a patient whose treatment included radiotherapy and nephrectomy. These receptors all stem from a woman aged 60-75 years with renal cell carcinoma.

The chain recombines TRBV6-5 with TRBJ1-1; TRBD1 is a possible D gene (5 bases). The length of the CDR3 is 13 residues. V was trimmed by 2 bases and J by 11 bases, leaving 15 bases between them. Germline CDR1 is MNHEY and CDR2 is SVGAGI. The CDR3 region is CASSYQETGEAFF. The CDR3 DNA is TGTGCCAGCAGTTACCAAGAGACGGGGGAGGCTTTCTTT.

This clone came up a few times. This sequence joins TRBV9 and TRBJ1-3, with D hard to call. V dropped 3 bases and J dropped 3 bases, with 7 bases sitting between them. The CDR3 extends over 13 amino acids. Germline loops: CDR1 SGDLS, CDR2 YYNGEE. In DNA form, the CDR3 reads TGTGCCAGCAGCGCGGGTGTTGGAAACACCATATATTTT. Translated, it gives CASSAGVGNTIYF.

A few counts support this clone. The chain couples TRBV27 to TRBJ1-4; D remains ambiguous. The CDR3 contains 16 residues. The germline CDR1 and CDR2 sequences are MNHEY and SMNVEV (reference sequence). V was pared by 8 bases and J by 3 bases, with 19 bases between. As DNA, the CDR3 is TGTGCCAGCCGATCACTGGTGGAAGGTCCTAATGAAAAACTGTTTTTT. Encoded protein: CASRSLVEGPNEKLFF. Complete variable domain (other parts from reference TRBV27 and TRBJ1-4): EAQVTQNPRYLITVTGKKLTVTCSQNMNHEYMSWYRQDPGLGLRQIYYSMNVEVTDKGDVPEGYKVSRKEKRNFPLILESPSPNQTSLYFCASRSLVEGPNEKLFFGSGTQLSVL.

The chain couples TRBV2 to TRBJ2-1, with 9 nucleotides matching TRBD1. Germline CDR1 reads SNHLY; CDR2 reads FYNNEI. The V and J ends lost 0 bases and 9 bases, in that order; junction bases with no gene match: 6. The CDR3 totals 15 residues. CDR3 residues: CASSEAGQGIGEQFF. The CDR3, as DNA: TGTGCCAGCAGTGAAGCGGGACAGGGTATAGGTGAGCAGTTCTTC.

The rearrangement joins TRBV28 to TRBJ1-1; possibly TRBD1 for D (5 bases). Germline assignment: CDR1 MDHEN and CDR2 SYDVKM. V was clipped by 2 bases and J by 1 base, with 8 bases between them. The CDR3 spans 14 residues. The CDR3 coding sequence is TGTGCCAGCAGTTTAGTTAGGGGGAACACTGAAGCTTTCTTT. It translates to CASSLVRGNTEAFF.

This sequence joins TRBV6-5 and TRBJ2-7; 7 nucleotides line up with TRBD1. The CDR3 spans 15 residues. J was trimmed by 2 bases and V by 6 bases; bases with no gene match: 10. The germline V gene encodes CDR1 MNHEY and CDR2 SVGAGI. Here the CDR3 reads CASRNPEGAPYEQYF. The CDR3 region has the DNA TGTGCCAGCAGGAACCCCGAGGGGGCTCCCTACGAGCAGTACTTC.

There are a few counts of this clone. V is TRBV30 and J is TRBJ1-5; possibly TRBD1 for D (5 bases). The CDR3 runs 13 residues. Trimming stripped 0 bases from V and 4 bases from J, with 7 bases between. In germline, CDR1 is GTSNPN, CDR2 SVGIG (reference sequence). The CDR3 region has the DNA TGTGCCTGGAGTGTACGACAGAATCAGCCCCAGCATTTT. Amino acid sequence: CAWSVRQNQPQHF.

CDR3 in DNA: TGTGCCGGCAGCGGGAAGGGCACAGATACGCAGTATTTT. Translated: CAGSGKGTDTQYF. The chain has TRBV30 and TRBJ2-3; 7 bases line up with TRBD2. The CDR3 covers 13 residues. Germline-derived CDR1 and CDR2 are GTSNPN and SVGIG (reference sequence). Trimming at V came to 8 bases and at J to 1 base, leaving 6 bases not matched to a gene.

This chain uses TRBV6-4 with TRBJ1-2, with no clear D. Trimming left V 6 bases short and J 2 bases short, with 13 bases between. The CDR3 sequence is 14 residues long. CDR1 is MRHNA and CDR2 is SNTAGT in the germline V gene. The CDR3 sequence is CASRVSDCNYGYTF. CDR3 in DNA: TGTGCCAGCAGGGTGTCGGACTGCAACTATGGCTACACCTTC.

This sequence joins TRBV28 and TRBJ2-1; D tentatively fits TRBD1 or TRBD2 (5 bases each). V was shortened by 3 bases and J by 2 bases, with 14 bases between the two germline ends. CDR1 is MDHEN and CDR2 is SYDVKM in the germline V gene. This CDR3 contains 16 residues. The CDR3 loop is CASSFRGQGPYNEQFF. CDR3 in DNA: TGTGCCAGCAGTTTTCGCGGGCAGGGTCCCTACAATGAGCAGTTCTTC. Full variable domain (missing parts from reference TRBV28 and TRBJ2-1): DVKVTQSSRYLVKRTGEKVFLECVQDMDHENMFWYRQDPGLGLRLIYFSYDVKMKEKGDIPEGYSVSREKKERFSLILESASTNQTSMYLCASSFRGQGPYNEQFFGPGTRLTVL.